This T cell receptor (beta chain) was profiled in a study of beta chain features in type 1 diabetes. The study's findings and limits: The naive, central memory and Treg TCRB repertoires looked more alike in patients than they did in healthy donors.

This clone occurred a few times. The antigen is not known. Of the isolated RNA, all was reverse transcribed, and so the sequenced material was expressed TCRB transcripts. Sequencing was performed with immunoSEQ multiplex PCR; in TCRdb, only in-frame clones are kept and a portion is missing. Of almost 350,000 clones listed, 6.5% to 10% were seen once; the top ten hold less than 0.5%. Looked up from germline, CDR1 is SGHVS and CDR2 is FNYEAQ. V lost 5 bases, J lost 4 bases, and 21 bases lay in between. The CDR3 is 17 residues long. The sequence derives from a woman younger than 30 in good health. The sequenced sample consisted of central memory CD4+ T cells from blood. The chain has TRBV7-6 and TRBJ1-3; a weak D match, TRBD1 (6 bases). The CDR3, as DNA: TGTGCCAGCAGCCCCCTCTGGGGGCAGGGGACCGGAAACACCATATATTTT. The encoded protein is CASSPLWGQGTGNTIYF.